This T cell receptor beta chain was captured by sequencing in a study of OX40 agonist ivuxolimab in advanced cancers. Turning to the overall study: Ivuxolimab was a fully human IgG2 agonistic monoclonal antibody targeting the costimulatory receptor OX40 (CD134). Intravenous ivuxolimab was administered to patients every 2 weeks at six dose levels: 0.01, 0.1, 0.3, 1.5, 3 and 10 mg/kg. Among the approximately 54 dose-escalation patients, some 20 had hepatocellular carcinoma, approximately 15 melanoma, 9 renal cell carcinoma and 9 head and neck cancer. The dose-escalation cohort was roughly 83% male with a mean age of about 60 years, ranging from about 20 to 80. Patients were allowed to have had prior anti-PD-1, anti-PD-L1 or anti-CTLA-4 therapy, and around 40% of the dose-escalation patients had previously received checkpoint inhibitors. Partial responses occurred in three dose-escalation patients, of whom one had hepatocellular carcinoma and two had cutaneous melanoma. The purpose of peripheral TCRbeta sequencing was to test whether ivuxolimab changed TCR sequence diversity and led to clonal T-cell expansion. The paper describes the monotherapy dose-escalation part (N of about 57 patients) of the phase I trial of ivuxolimab.

Patients with a history of autoimmune disease or receiving systemic immunosuppression were excluded from the trial. Peripheral blood for TCR sequencing was drawn from every dose cohort at baseline, at cycle 4 day 1 and at cycle 7 day 1. The samples were drawn from a first-in-human, open-label, multicenter phase I dose-escalation trial of ivuxolimab. Adults with locally advanced or metastatic melanoma, renal cell, hepatocellular, or head and neck squamous cell carcinoma were enrolled in the trial. Before TCR sequencing, CD4+ T cells and CD8+ T cells from peripheral blood were sorted into separate populations. For sequencing of the TCRbeta CDR3 region, genomic DNA was extracted from the sorted cells. TCRbeta CDR3 regions were sequenced using the immunoSEQ Assay. Not all clones reach the TCRdb copy of this immuneACCESS table, which keeps in-frame sequences only. Checked studies attribute under half of the gap to unresolved V genes and leave the rest unexplained. Across this sample there are around 53,000 clones, with around four fifths seen only once. The ten top clones hold more than 2.5% of the sample.

Overall study outcomes, separate from this receptor: Low levels of normalized T-cell clonal expansion were also seen in some nonresponding patients. Partial responders in the 0.1-3.0 mg/kg groups had among the lowest normalized peripheral clonal expansion, especially among CD8+ T cells. Clonal expansion of both CD4+ and CD8+ blood T cells was observed from baseline to week 6 at doses 0.1 to 3.0 mg/kg. On average, CD8+ T cells showed more expanded clones than CD4+ T cells after ivuxolimab. Antigen specificity was not determined for the clonally expanded peripheral T cells.

As regards this clone: Its antigen is unknown. Base qualities are not at hand, and no much larger clone is one base apart.

V is pruned by 4 bases and J by 1 base, leaving 7 bases of the junction without a gene match. Looking up the germline V gene yields CDR1 SGHRS and CDR2 YFSETQ. Spanning cysteine to phenylalanine, the CDR3 consists of 16 amino acids. CDR3 DNA only is kept here, 48 bases in frame from base 1. The chain joins TRBV5-1 to TRBJ2-2; TRBD2 aligns with 7 central bases. Sequencing was performed on CD4+ or CD8+ T cells sorted from blood, taken in a trial of the OX40 agonist ivuxolimab. The sequence derives from an adult with an advanced solid tumor such as melanoma, head and neck, liver or kidney cancer. The nucleotide sequence reads as follows: TGCGCCAGCAGCCCGAACCTAGCGGAGAACACCGGGGAGCTGTTTTTT. Its amino acids are CASSPNLAENTGELFF. The reference TRBV5-1 and TRBJ2-2 proteins fill in what lies around the CDR3, so the full variable domain reads KAGVTQTPRYLIKTRGQQVTLSCSPISGHRSVSWYQQTPGQGLQFLFEYFSETQRNKGNFPGRFSGRQFSNSRSEMNVSTLELGDSALYLCASSPNLAENTGELFFGEGSRLTVL.